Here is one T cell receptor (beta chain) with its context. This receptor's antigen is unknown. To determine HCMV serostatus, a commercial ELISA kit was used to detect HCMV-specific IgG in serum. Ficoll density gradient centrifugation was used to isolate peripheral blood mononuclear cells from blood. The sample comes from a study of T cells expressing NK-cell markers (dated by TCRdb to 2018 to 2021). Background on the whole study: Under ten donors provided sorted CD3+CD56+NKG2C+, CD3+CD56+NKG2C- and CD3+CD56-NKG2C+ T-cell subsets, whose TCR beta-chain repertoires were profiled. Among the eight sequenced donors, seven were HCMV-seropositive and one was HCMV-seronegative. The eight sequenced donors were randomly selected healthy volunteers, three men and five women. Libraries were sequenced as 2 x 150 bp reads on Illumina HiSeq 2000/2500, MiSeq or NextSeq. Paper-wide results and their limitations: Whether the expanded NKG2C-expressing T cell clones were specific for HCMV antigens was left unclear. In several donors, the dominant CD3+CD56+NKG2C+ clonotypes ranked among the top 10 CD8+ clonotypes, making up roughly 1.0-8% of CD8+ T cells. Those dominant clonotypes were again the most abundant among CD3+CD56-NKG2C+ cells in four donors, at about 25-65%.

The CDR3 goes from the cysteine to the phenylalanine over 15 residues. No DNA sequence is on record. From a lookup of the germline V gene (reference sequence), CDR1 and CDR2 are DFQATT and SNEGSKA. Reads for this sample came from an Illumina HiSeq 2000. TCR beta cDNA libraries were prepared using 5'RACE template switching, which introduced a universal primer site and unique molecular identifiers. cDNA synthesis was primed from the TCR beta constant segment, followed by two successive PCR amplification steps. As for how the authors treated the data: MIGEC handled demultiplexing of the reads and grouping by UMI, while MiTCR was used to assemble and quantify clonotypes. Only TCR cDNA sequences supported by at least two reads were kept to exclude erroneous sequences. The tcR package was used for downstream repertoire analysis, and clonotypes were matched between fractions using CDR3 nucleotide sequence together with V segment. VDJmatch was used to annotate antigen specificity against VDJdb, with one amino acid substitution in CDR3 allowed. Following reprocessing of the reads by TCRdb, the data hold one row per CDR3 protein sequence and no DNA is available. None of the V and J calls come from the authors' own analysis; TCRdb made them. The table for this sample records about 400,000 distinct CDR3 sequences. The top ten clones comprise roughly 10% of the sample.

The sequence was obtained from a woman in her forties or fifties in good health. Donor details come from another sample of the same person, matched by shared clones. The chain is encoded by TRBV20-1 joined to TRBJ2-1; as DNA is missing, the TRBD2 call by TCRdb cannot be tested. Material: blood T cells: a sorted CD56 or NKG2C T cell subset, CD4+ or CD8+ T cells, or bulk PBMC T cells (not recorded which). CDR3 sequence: CSARDRGTSVNEQFF.